The 9 T cell receptor beta chains reported below all come from one sample, sequenced in a study of a mutant IDH1 vaccine in newly diagnosed glioma. Their specific antigens are unknown. Measured with immunoSEQ multiplex PCR; TCRdb has only the in-frame clones, and not every one. Of some 130,000 clones detected, roughly 77% appear once; the ten largest clones hold 5.5%. The time point here: week 11, during vaccination. Every single dose of the vaccine, 300 ug of mutant IDH1 20-mer peptide, came with topical imiquimod. Sequencing used PBMCs, obtained from a glioma patient whose treatment included an IDH1 peptide vaccine. These receptors were collected from a man aged 40-50 years with glioma.

V and J are TRBV6-6 and TRBJ2-3; 8 bases align to TRBD2. This CDR3 is built from 15 residues. V trimming: 4 bases; J trimming: 4 bases; junction bases outside the gene matches: 7. Germline V gives CDR1 MNHNY, CDR2 SVGAGI (reference sequence). This CDR3 reads CASSFGGGSADTQYF. CDR3 nucleotides: TGTGCCAGCAGTTTCGGCGGGGGGAGTGCAGATACGCAGTATTTT.

The sample holds one count of this clone. This chain joins TRBV19 and TRBJ2-1; 7 bases agree with TRBD2. CDR1 is LNHDA and CDR2 is SQIVND in the germline V gene (reference sequence). CDR3 length: 19 amino acids. The V gene end was trimmed by 5 bases and the J gene end by 3 bases; junction bases not matched to a gene: 19. The CDR3 sequence: CASSAPSPWREIVYNEQFF. The DNA of the CDR3 is TGTGCCAGTAGTGCCCCCAGCCCTTGGCGGGAGATTGTCTACAATGAGCAGTTCTTC.

The V and J genes are TRBV10-3 and TRBJ2-7, with 7 positions matching TRBD1. V gave up 0 bases and J gave up 6 bases; unmatched junction bases: 5. Germline CDR1 ENHRY, CDR2 SYGVKD. CDR3 size: 14 residues. The CDR3 sequence is CAISESTGVGEQYF. In DNA form, the CDR3 reads TGTGCCATCAGTGAGTCAACAGGGGTCGGCGAGCAGTACTTC.

The J gene is TRBJ2-3, the V gene TRBV5-4; D is perhaps TRBD1 (5 bases). V was trimmed by 4 bases and J by 0 bases, leaving 12 bases between them. The CDR3 totals 15 residues. CDR1 and CDR2 (germline): SGHNT, YYREEE (reference sequence). For the CDR3, the DNA is TGTGCCAGCAGCCAGGGTTTACTAAGCACAGATACGCAGTATTTT. It codes for CASSQGLLSTDTQYF.

This clone showed up just once. This sequence joins TRBV4-2 and TRBJ2-7; 8 positions match TRBD2. The V segment lost 4 bases and the J segment 0 bases; nucleotides outside the gene matches: 5. CDR1 is LGHNA and CDR2 is YNFKEQ in the germline V gene. The CDR3 is 15 amino acids. In nucleotides, the CDR3 is TGTGCCAGCAGCCCGAGGAGCGGGAGCTCCTACGAGCAGTACTTC. Encoded protein: CASSPRSGSSYEQYF.

This clone was observed a few times. The junction and the germline gene differ at one end; a read error may be behind it. V gene TRBV10-1 combines with J gene TRBJ2-7; D possibly corresponds to TRBD2 (6 bases). Germline V gene sequence: CDR1 WNHNN, CDR2 SYGVQD (reference sequence). This CDR3 has 12 amino acids. CDR3 in amino acids: CAIGGLHYEQYF. CDR3 bases: TGTGCCATCGGGGGACTGCACTACGAGCAGTACTTC.

V gene TRBV6-4 combines with J gene TRBJ1-1; D gene unclear. There are 17 residues in the CDR3. V lost 3 bases and J lost 1, with 18 bases in between. Germline V CDR1 and CDR2: MRHNA, SNTAGT. This CDR3 is CASSERGGLNWNTEAFF. The CDR3 nucleotides are TGTGCCAGCAGTGAGCGGGGAGGGTTAAATTGGAACACTGAAGCTTTCTTT.

The chain couples TRBV11-2 to TRBJ1-2; TRBD1 might be the D (6 bases). Germline V gene data show CDR1 as SGHAT and CDR2 as FQNNGV. Trimming stripped 0 bases from V and 7 bases from J, with 9 bases between. CDR3 length: 13 residues. The CDR3 loop reads CASSLDRGSGYTF. CDR3 DNA sequence: TGTGCCAGCAGCTTAGATAGGGGGTCTGGCTACACCTTC.

The chain is built from TRBV10-3 and TRBJ1-2; D ambiguous. The V gene lost 3 bases and the J gene lost 9 bases, with 17 bases spanning the gap. Germline CDR1 ENHRY, CDR2 SYGVKD. The CDR3 has 14 residues. The DNA of the CDR3 is TGTGCCATCAGTGACGAAGTGGGGAGGAGAAGCTACACCTTC. Protein product: CAISDEVGRRSYTF.